Shown below are 15 T cell receptor beta chains from a single sample sequenced in a study of cytomegalovirus exposure and HLA in healthy donors. Both 60 Vbeta primers and 13 Jbeta primers went into the PCR. Libraries were prepared by immunoSEQ multiplex PCR; TCRdb keeps only in-frame clonotypes and omits some of them. The table includes roughly 71,000 clones, 65% to 70% detected once. Sequencing was performed on PBMCs. These receptors all stem from a man aged 40-49 years in good health and CMV-seropositive.

This sequence joins TRBV9 and TRBJ2-3, with 10 bases fitting TRBD1. J gave up 1 base and V 3 bases, and 5 bases lay outside the gene matches. CDR1 and CDR2 from the germline V gene are SGDLS and YYNGEE. The CDR3 has 16 residues. CDR3 nucleotide sequence: TGTGCCAGCAGCGACCGACAGGGGGCCCGCACAGATACGCAGTATTTT. Its protein product is CASSDRQGARTDTQYF.

This clone was detected a few times. This sequence joins TRBV19 and TRBJ2-4; 8 bases match TRBD1. With 6 bases clipped from V and 1 base from J, the junction kept 5 bases outside the gene matches. CDR1 LNHDA and CDR2 SQIVND come from the germline V gene (reference sequence). The CDR3 sequence is 15 residues long. CDR3: CASSPGGQAKNIQYF. CDR3 DNA sequence: TGTGCCAGTAGCCCAGGGGGCCAGGCCAAAAACATTCAGTACTTC.

This rearrangement joins TRBV11-3 to TRBJ2-7; 13 bases agree with TRBD2. V gave up 5 bases and J gave up 0 bases; unmatched junction bases: 4. Germline CDR1 and CDR2: SGHNT and YENEEA. The CDR3 has 16 residues. For the CDR3, the DNA is TGTGCCAGCAGCACTAGCGGGGGGGCCAGCTCCTACGAGCAGTACTTC. Translated: CASSTSGGASSYEQYF.

The rearrangement links TRBV7-6 to TRBJ2-5; 7 bases align to TRBD2. Germline V gene lookup returns CDR1 SGHVS and CDR2 FNYEAQ. The CDR3 extends over 15 amino acids. V shed 2 bases, J shed 4 bases, and the junction held 7 bases outside the gene matches. The CDR3 nucleotides are TGTGCCAGCAGCTTAAGGGCGGGGGTGATAGAGACCCAGTACTTC. Its protein is CASSLRAGVIETQYF.

The gene calls are TRBV5-1 and TRBJ2-2, with 7 bases identical to TRBD1. Germline V gives CDR1 SGHRS, CDR2 YFSETQ. Unmatched junction bases numbered 12, after V lost 3 bases and J lost 7 bases. The CDR3 contains 16 residues. CDR3 DNA: TGCGCCAGCAGCTCCGTCGGGACAGCCCCCAGCGGGGAGCTGTTTTTT. Protein product: CASSSVGTAPSGELFF.

The rearrangement uses TRBV11-3 and TRBJ2-3; TRBD2 agrees at 8 bases. This CDR3 has 15 residues. The junction had 10 bases not matched to a gene; V was cut back by 5 bases and J by 6 bases. Germline CDR1 reads SGHNT; CDR2 reads YENEEA. The CDR3 DNA reads TGTGCCAGCAGCGTCCGGGGGGGGTACAAGGATACGCAGTATTTT. Its translation: CASSVRGGYKDTQYF.

The V call is TRBV6-1, the J call TRBJ2-7; possibly TRBD2 for D (6 bases). The CDR3 length is 13 residues. Per the germline V gene, CDR1 is MNHNS and CDR2 is SASEGT. Trimming cost V 11 bases and J 1 base, with 15 bases left between them. The CDR3 DNA reads TGTGCCGAGGGGCGTGGGACTTCCTACGAGCAGTACTTC. Residues: CAEGRGTSYEQYF.

The J gene is TRBJ2-7, the V gene TRBV5-1; 10 bases map to TRBD2. Germline CDR1 SGHRS, CDR2 YFSETQ. CDR3 size: 15 residues. V gave up 0 bases and J gave up 3 bases; unmatched junction bases: 3. CDR3 bases: TGCGCCAGCAGCTTGGATGCTAGCGGGGGCTACGAGCAGTACTTC. The encoded protein is CASSLDASGGYEQYF.

The rearrangement uses TRBV28 and TRBJ1-1, with 8 bases that match TRBD1. Germline loops: CDR1 MDHEN, CDR2 SYDVKM. CDR3 length: 14 amino acids. The trim removed 5 bases at V and 4 bases at J, leaving 6 bases unmatched. The CDR3 is CASSLRGRTTEAFF. The CDR3 DNA is TGTGCCAGCAGTCTCAGGGGGCGTACCACTGAAGCTTTCTTT.

This clone was picked up a small number of times. The J gene is TRBJ1-6, the V gene TRBV19; tentative D call: TRBD1 (5 bases). The V end was cut by 7 bases, the J end by 4 bases, with 17 bases between. Germline V CDR1 and CDR2: LNHDA, SQIVND (reference sequence). The CDR3 runs 16 residues. CDR3 region: CASNPTPGVYNSPLHF. The CDR3 coding sequence is TGTGCCAGTAACCCTACCCCGGGGGTTTATAATTCACCCCTCCACTTT.

This sequence joins TRBV19 and TRBJ1-6; D uncertain. Trimming removed 3 bases from V and 10 bases from J, with 16 bases in between. The CDR3 length is 15 residues. CDR1 and CDR2 from the germline V gene are LNHDA and SQIVND (reference sequence). The CDR3 protein is CASSITSVLKSPLHF. The CDR3 coding sequence is TGTGCCAGTAGTATTACTAGTGTTTTAAAGTCACCCCTCCACTTT. Full variable domain (outside the CDR3, taken from reference TRBV19 and TRBJ1-6): DGGITQSPKYLFRKEGQNVTLSCEQNLNHDAMYWYRQDPGQGLRLIYYSQIVNDFQKGDIAEGYSVSREKKESFPLTVTSAQKNPTAFYLCASSITSVLKSPLHFGNGTRLTVT.

This chain joins TRBV28 and TRBJ2-2; the match to TRBD1 covers 8 bases. The ends lost 6 bases at V and 4 bases at J; junction bases unmatched: 10. Germline V lookup: CDR1 MDHEN, CDR2 SYDVKM. The CDR3 is 16 residues long. This chain's CDR3 is CASRLTGVGGTGELFF. For the CDR3, the DNA is TGTGCCAGCAGGCTGACAGGGGTCGGTGGCACCGGGGAGCTGTTTTTT.

The chain employs TRBV5-1 and TRBJ2-2; TRBD1 matches 8 bases. CDR1 is SGHRS and CDR2 is YFSETQ in the germline V gene. V gave up 2 bases and J gave up 4 bases; unmatched junction bases: 7. This CDR3 has 16 residues. CDR3 sequence: CASSFQGAQGTGELFF. The CDR3, as DNA: TGCGCCAGCAGCTTTCAGGGGGCCCAAGGCACCGGGGAGCTGTTTTTT.

This clone showed up just a few times. This rearrangement joins TRBV4-2 to TRBJ1-1, with 8 bases that match TRBD1. From germline, CDR1 is LGHNA and CDR2 YNFKEQ. Trimming took 4 bases from V and 3 from J; bases not matched to a gene: 7. The CDR3 is 15 amino acids. This CDR3 reads CASSLMDREDTEAFF. The CDR3 nucleotides read TGTGCCAGCAGCCTCATGGACAGGGAGGACACTGAAGCTTTCTTT.

This chain joins TRBV18 and TRBJ1-1; D is unclear. V was trimmed by 4 bases and J by 5 bases, leaving 14 bases between them. This CDR3 comprises 14 residues. Germline-derived CDR1 and CDR2 are KGHSH and LQKENI. The CDR3 coding sequence is TGTGCCAGCTCACTGACATCAGGATCAACTGAAGCTTTCTTT. As protein: CASSLTSGSTEAFF.